Shown below are 8 T cell receptor beta chains from a single sample sequenced in a study of blood T cell repertoires in COVID-19. This table comes from immunoSEQ multiplex PCR, and its TCRdb copy is limited to in-frame clones, with some not included. The table has 250,000 to 300,000 clones, around 84% seen once. Sample: PBMCs or T cells enriched from blood (not recorded which). The receptors shown here come from a man between 18 and 29 years old who had recovered from COVID-19.

The gene calls are TRBV6-2 or TRBV6-3 and TRBJ2-3; 10 nucleotides match TRBD2. CDR3 size: 15 residues. Unmatched junction bases numbered 2, after V lost 5 bases and J lost 0 bases. The germline V gene encodes CDR1 MNHEY and CDR2 SVGEGT. The CDR3 bases are TGTGCCAGCAGTAAGCGGGGGGGTAGCACAGATACGCAGTATTTT. It translates to CASSKRGGSTDTQYF.

The V gene is TRBV30, the J gene TRBJ1-2; tentatively, D is TRBD1 (5 bases). The CDR3 loop spans 13 amino acids. The V gene lost 8 bases and the J gene lost 8 bases, with 21 bases spanning the gap. Germline-derived CDR1 and CDR2 are GTSNPN and SVGIG (reference sequence). CDR3 residues: CARTVTGTVGYTF. CDR3 sequence (DNA): TGTGCCCGAACTGTTACAGGAACGGTAGGCTACACCTTC.

The CDR3: CASSFTGTSGYNEQFF. As DNA, the CDR3 is TGTGCCAGCAGTTTCACCGGGACTAGCGGTTACAATGAGCAGTTCTTC. The chain links TRBV4-2 to TRBJ2-1, with 11 bases identical to TRBD2. CDR1 and CDR2 from the germline V gene are LGHNA and YNFKEQ. Germline trimming cut 6 bases from V and 4 bases from J; bases unmatched to any gene: 8. This CDR3 region has 16 residues.

This clone was detected only once. The gene calls are TRBV28 and TRBJ1-2; TRBD1 matches 8 bases. V trimming: 4 bases; J trimming: 5 bases; junction bases outside the gene matches: 12. The CDR3 covers 16 residues. Germline V CDR1 and CDR2: MDHEN, SYDVKM. DNA for the CDR3: TGTGCCAGCAGTTCAAGCTCAGGGGGCGCGGGTTATGGCTACACCTTC. It specifies CASSSSSGGAGYGYTF.

J is TRBJ1-1 and V is TRBV5-1, with D tentatively TRBD1 (5 bases). The V gene lost 0 bases and the J gene lost 3 bases, with 9 bases spanning the gap. CDR1 is SGHRS, CDR2 YFSETQ, per germline. CDR3 length equals 14 residues. The CDR3 reads CASSLDRQDTEAFF. CDR3 DNA sequence: TGCGCCAGCAGCTTGGACAGGCAAGACACTGAAGCTTTCTTT.

This sequence joins TRBV27 and TRBJ2-3, with TRBD2 as a possible D gene (5 bases). The CDR3 length is 16 residues. Trimming removed 0 bases at V and 0 bases at J, with 10 bases between. Germline CDR1 and CDR2: MNHEY and SMNVEV (reference sequence). Written as DNA, the CDR3 is TGTGCCAGCAGTTTATCCGCGGGCTCTAGCACAGATACGCAGTATTTT. Its protein product is CASSLSAGSSTDTQYF.

This rearrangement joins TRBV30 to TRBJ1-2; maybe TRBD1 (6 bases). V lost 2 bases to trimming and J lost 8 bases, with 12 bases between them. Germline V gene data show CDR1 as GTSNPN and CDR2 as SVGIG (reference sequence). This CDR3 has 12 amino acids. The CDR3 is CAWSRGARGYTF. CDR3 in DNA: TGTGCCTGGAGTCGGGGGGCGCGGGGCTACACCTTC.

This chain connects TRBV5-1 to TRBJ1-1, with D perhaps matching TRBD1 (6 bases). Germline CDR1 reads SGHRS; CDR2 reads YFSETQ. This CDR3 spans 14 amino acids. Trimming left V 0 bases short and J 5 bases short, with 11 bases between. The CDR3 here is CASSLVAQGTEAFF. The CDR3 DNA follows: TGCGCCAGCAGCTTGGTCGCCCAGGGGACTGAAGCTTTCTTT.